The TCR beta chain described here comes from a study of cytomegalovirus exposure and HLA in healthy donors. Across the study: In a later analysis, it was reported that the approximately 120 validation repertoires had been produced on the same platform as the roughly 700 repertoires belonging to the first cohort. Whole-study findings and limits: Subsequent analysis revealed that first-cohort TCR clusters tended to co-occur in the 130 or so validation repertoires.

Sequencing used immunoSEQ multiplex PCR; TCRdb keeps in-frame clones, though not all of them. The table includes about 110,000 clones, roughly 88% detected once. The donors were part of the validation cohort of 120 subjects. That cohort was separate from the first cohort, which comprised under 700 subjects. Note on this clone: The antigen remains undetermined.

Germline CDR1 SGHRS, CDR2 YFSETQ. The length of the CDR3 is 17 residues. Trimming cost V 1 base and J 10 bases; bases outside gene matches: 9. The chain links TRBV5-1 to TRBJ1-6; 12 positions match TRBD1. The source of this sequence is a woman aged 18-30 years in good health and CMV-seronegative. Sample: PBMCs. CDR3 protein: CASSLYGTGGIYSPLHF. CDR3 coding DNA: TGCGCCAGCAGCTTGTACGGGACAGGGGGCATTTACTCACCCCTCCACTTT.